This T cell receptor beta chain was sequenced in a study of T-cell reconstitution after alpha-beta-depleted transplantation in children. Study-wide results and caveats: The high TCRbeta diversity at day 60 in some patients came from surviving recipient T cells and thymic progenitors. Reportedly, roughly two months post-transplant, alpha-beta T cells arose from several hundred expanded graft clones. T-cell counts and diversity at one year post-transplant came mainly from newly produced T cells.

As concerns this clonotype: The target antigen is unknown.

With 4 bases removed from V and 9 bases from J, the gap between germline ends came to 11 bases. Germline CDR1 and CDR2: SGHRS and YFSETQ. The CDR3 extends over 12 amino acids. This sample's TCRbeta library carried unique molecular identifier barcodes. From the PCR reads, TCRdb called clonotypes with MiXCR, one entry per CDR3 protein. The table records around 500,000 distinct CDR3 sequences, 20% to 25% of them present only once. This receptor was identified in a boy in the first two years of life who had a stem cell transplant for acute myeloid leukemia, so the T cells may come from the graft donor. Sequenced material: PBMCs, mostly from graft donor cells, taken 360 days after TCRalphabeta/CD19-depleted stem cell transplant. V gene TRBV5-1 combines with J gene TRBJ2-1, with D possibly called TRBD1 or TRBD2 (5 bases each). Written as DNA, the CDR3 is TGCGCCAGCAGCGGGGGACGGGCTGAGCAGTTCTTC. Residues: CASSGGRAEQFF.